The clone carrying this T cell receptor (delta chain) was detected many times. Its antigen is unidentified. The J segment lost 0 bases and the V segment lost 5 bases, leaving 17 bases of the junction unmatched. Germline CDR1 is TSWWSYY and CDR2 is QGS. This CDR3 is 19 amino acids long. TCRdb reran clone calling via CATT on the multiplex PCR reads. The sample includes 55,000 to 70,000 delta-chain clones, 1.5% to 2% seen only once; the top ten take 15%. The data are from a study of γδ T cells in repeated Plasmodium falciparum infection. Study information: Age- and gender-matched Australian children served as comparison for malaria-exposed Malian children. Donors had four controlled P. falciparum NF54 infections over roughly 620 days. Samples were taken at baseline, before some infections, and 21 days after each. Notes on the study in general: Compared with Australian children, Malian Vdelta2-negative repertoires seemed more clonal, less diverse, less shared.

Flow sorting of PBMC yielded separate Vgamma9/Vdelta2+ and Vdelta2-negative gammadelta T cell populations for bulk repertoire analysis. This receptor was identified in a pool of human donors (malaria-infected and uninfected, not separated). The specimen sequenced was gamma-delta T cells from blood. The chain uses TRDV1 and TRDJ1; TRDD2 matches 8 bases. The CDR3 DNA reads as TGTGCTCTTGGGATAGACTTCCTACTCCGACTTACTAACACCGATAAACTCATCTTT. Amino acid sequence: CALGIDFLLRLTNTDKLIF.